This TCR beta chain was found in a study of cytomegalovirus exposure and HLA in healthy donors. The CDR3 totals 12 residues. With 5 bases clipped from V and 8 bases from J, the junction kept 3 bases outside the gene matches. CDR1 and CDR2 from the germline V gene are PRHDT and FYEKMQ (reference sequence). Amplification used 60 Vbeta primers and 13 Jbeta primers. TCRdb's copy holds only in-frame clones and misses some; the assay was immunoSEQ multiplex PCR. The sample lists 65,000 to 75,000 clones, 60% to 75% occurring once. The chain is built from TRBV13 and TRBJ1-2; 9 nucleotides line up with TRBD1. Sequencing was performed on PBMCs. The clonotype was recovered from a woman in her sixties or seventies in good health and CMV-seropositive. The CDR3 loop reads CASSTGGDGYTF. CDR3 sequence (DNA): TGTGCCAGCAGCACAGGGGGCGACGGCTACACCTTC.